The 15 T cell receptor beta chains below were found in one sample sequenced in a study of blood T cell repertoires in COVID-19. Using immunoSEQ multiplex PCR, the repertoire was profiled, and TCRdb retains in-frame clones only, with some absent. The repertoire holds roughly 130,000 clones, more than 65% seen once, with less than 15% in the top ten. The sample taken for sequencing was peripheral blood. These TCRs come from a man older than 75 with acute or convalescent COVID-19.

J is TRBJ2-7 and V is TRBV10-2; D remains ambiguous. The germline gives CDR1 WSHSY, CDR2 SAAADI. Trimming shortened V by 3 bases and J by 0 bases, and 3 bases separated the two germline ends. The CDR3 runs to 12 residues. The CDR3 is CASSDSSYEQYF. In DNA form, the CDR3 reads TGCGCCAGCAGTGACAGCTCCTACGAGCAGTACTTC.

The rearrangement joins TRBV11-2 to TRBJ1-6, with 7 bases that match TRBD1. With V trimmed by 3 bases and J by 7 bases, 3 bases remained unmatched. CDR3 size: 14 residues. The germline CDR1 and CDR2 sequences are SGHAT and FQNNGV. CDR3 sequence reads: CASSFGTVNSPLHF. CDR3 sequence (DNA): TGTGCCAGCAGCTTCGGGACAGTAAATTCACCCCTCCACTTT.

CDR3 in DNA: TGCGCCAGCAGCCAAGGGGAGGGCCAGCCCCAGCATTTT. It encodes CASSQGEGQPQHF. The chain recombines TRBV4-3 with TRBJ1-5, with unresolved D. Germline V gene data show CDR1 as LGHNA and CDR2 as YSLEER. The CDR3 has 13 residues. The germline V and J ends were trimmed by 1 base and 7 bases, with 8 bases remaining between them.

This clone was observed at least ten times. This chain joins TRBV18 and TRBJ1-2; 7 nucleotides line up with TRBD1. V was pared by 2 bases and J by 8 bases, with 8 bases of the junction left unmatched. Germline loops: CDR1 KGHSH, CDR2 LQKENI. The CDR3 runs 14 residues. The DNA of the CDR3 is TGTGCCAGCTCACCAACTACAGGGGAGTCGGGCTACACCTTC. Protein sequence: CASSPTTGESGYTF.

J is TRBJ2-7 and V is TRBV5-1; D gene ambiguous. This CDR3 has 13 residues. Germline CDR1 and CDR2: SGHRS and YFSETQ. V dropped 1 base and J dropped 0 bases, with 5 bases sitting between them. CDR3 sequence: CASSLRSSYEQYF. The CDR3 nucleotides read TGCGCCAGCAGCTTGCGCAGCTCCTACGAGCAGTACTTC.

The gene calls are TRBV3-1 (or the pseudogene TRBV3-2) and TRBJ1-2; 10 nucleotides line up with TRBD1. The germline gives CDR1 LGHDT, CDR2 YNNKEL (reference sequence). V lost 8 bases and J lost 10; bases outside the gene matches: 4. The CDR3 length is 11 residues. The chain's CDR3 is CASGDRGIYTF. The CDR3 DNA follows: TGTGCCAGCGGGGACAGGGGTATCTACACCTTC.

The gene calls are TRBV28 and TRBJ2-7; tentatively, D is TRBD2 (6 bases). Germline V gives CDR1 MDHEN, CDR2 SYDVKM. The CDR3 has 14 residues. V was cut by 4 bases and J by 7 bases, with 17 bases left in between. Written as DNA, the CDR3 is TGTGCCAGCAGTTCTACAACAGACGGGGGTGAGCAGTACTTC. This gives the protein CASSSTTDGGEQYF.

The chain couples TRBV9 to TRBJ1-6, with 7 nucleotides matching TRBD1. Germline CDR1 reads SGDLS; CDR2 reads YYNGEE. V was pared by 0 bases and J by 9 bases, with 6 bases of the junction left unmatched. The CDR3 extends over 15 amino acids. CDR3 coding DNA: TGTGCCAGCAGCGTAGGACAGGGTGGCGCTTCACCCCTCCACTTT. It encodes CASSVGQGGASPLHF.

This rearrangement joins TRBV30 to TRBJ1-1; D remains ambiguous. CDR1 and CDR2 (germline): GTSNPN, SVGIG (reference sequence). The CDR3 is 14 amino acids. V lost 3 bases and J 5 bases, leaving 16 bases between the germline ends. DNA of the CDR3: TGTGCCTGGAGGCCCGGGATAGAGGTTACTGAAGCTTTCTTT. This encodes CAWRPGIEVTEAFF.

This clone appeared a few times. CDR3 DNA sequence: TGTGCCAGCTCCAATCTTGTAAGGCCGGGGGGTGATGGCTACACCTTC. Translated: CASSNLVRPGGDGYTF. V is TRBV18 and J is TRBJ1-2, with D maybe TRBD1 (5 bases). Germline V lookup: CDR1 KGHSH, CDR2 LQKENI. Trimming stripped 6 bases from V and 6 bases from J, with 23 bases between. This CDR3 region has 16 residues. Based on the CDR3 plus reference TRBV18 and TRBJ1-2, the full variable domain is NAGVMQNPRHLVRRRGQEARLRCSPMKGHSHVYWYRQLPEEGLKFMVYLQKENIIDESGMPKERFSAEFPKEGPSILRIQQVVRGDSAAYFCASSNLVRPGGDGYTFGSGTRLTVV.

The chain links TRBV27 to TRBJ2-3; tentative D call: TRBD2 (5 bases). The ends were cut back, 6 bases at V and 0 bases at J, with 10 bases in the middle. CDR3 length: 14 residues. Germline V lookup: CDR1 MNHEY, CDR2 SMNVEV (reference sequence). The CDR3 region is CASRTGISTDTQYF. Here the CDR3 DNA reads TGTGCCAGCAGGACGGGGATTAGCACAGATACGCAGTATTTT.

This clone was counted a few times. The V and J genes are TRBV28 and TRBJ1-2; no reliable D call. Germline V gene lookup returns CDR1 MDHEN and CDR2 SYDVKM. V was shortened by 6 bases and J by 7 bases, with 15 bases between the two germline ends. This CDR3 has 13 residues. The CDR3 protein is CASSPPGKRGYTF. The DNA for the CDR3 is TGTGCCAGCAGCCCTCCGGGGAAACGTGGCTACACCTTC.

The chain carries TRBV6-5 and TRBJ2-7; perhaps TRBD1 as D (6 bases). V was trimmed by 6 bases and J by 0 bases, leaving 9 bases between them. This CDR3 is 13 amino acids long. Looked up from germline, CDR1 is MNHEY and CDR2 is SVGAGI. Written as DNA, the CDR3 is TGTGCCAGCAGCCGGGACAACTCCTACGAGCAGTACTTC. It specifies CASSRDNSYEQYF.

The genes are TRBV2 and TRBJ2-7; 7 bases match TRBD2. This CDR3 spans 15 amino acids. Germline loops: CDR1 SNHLY, CDR2 FYNNEI. V lost 6 bases and J lost 6; bases outside the gene matches: 14. CDR3 amino acids: CASRYFEGGGREQYF. CDR3 nucleotide sequence: TGTGCCAGCAGGTACTTCGAGGGCGGGGGTCGCGAGCAGTACTTC.

The chain combines TRBV7-3 with TRBJ2-2; tentatively, D is TRBD2 (6 bases). The germline V and J ends were trimmed by 6 bases and 4 bases, with 12 bases remaining between them. Germline CDR1 SGHTA, CDR2 FQGTGA. The CDR3 totals 14 residues. The CDR3 loop reads CASRLGGSTGELFF. The CDR3 DNA reads TGTGCCAGCAGATTGGGGGGTTCCACCGGGGAGCTGTTTTTT.